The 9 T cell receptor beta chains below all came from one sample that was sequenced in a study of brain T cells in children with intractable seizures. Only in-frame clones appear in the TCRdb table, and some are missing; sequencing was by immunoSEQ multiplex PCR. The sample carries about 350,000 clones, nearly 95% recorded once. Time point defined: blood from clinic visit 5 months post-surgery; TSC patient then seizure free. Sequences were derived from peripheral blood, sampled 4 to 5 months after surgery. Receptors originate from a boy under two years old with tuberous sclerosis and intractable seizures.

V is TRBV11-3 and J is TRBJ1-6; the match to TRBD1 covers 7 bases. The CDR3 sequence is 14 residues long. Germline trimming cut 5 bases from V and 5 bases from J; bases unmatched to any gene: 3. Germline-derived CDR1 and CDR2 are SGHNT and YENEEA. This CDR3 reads CASSRGQHNSPLHF. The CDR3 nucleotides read TGTGCCAGCAGCAGGGGACAGCATAATTCACCCCTCCACTTT.

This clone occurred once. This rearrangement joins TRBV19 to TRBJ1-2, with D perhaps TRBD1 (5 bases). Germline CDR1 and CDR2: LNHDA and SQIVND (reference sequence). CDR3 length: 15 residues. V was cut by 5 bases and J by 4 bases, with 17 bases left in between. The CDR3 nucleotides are TGTGCCAGTAGTGTCATCCAGGGCTCGGCCTATGGCTACACCTTC. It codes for CASSVIQGSAYGYTF.

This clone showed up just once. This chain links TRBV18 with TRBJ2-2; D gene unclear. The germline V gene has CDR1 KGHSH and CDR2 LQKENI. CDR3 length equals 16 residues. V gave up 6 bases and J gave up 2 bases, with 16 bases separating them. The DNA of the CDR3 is TGTGCCAGCTCCCGAGAACGTAACCTAAACACCGGGGAGCTGTTTTTT. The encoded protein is CASSRERNLNTGELFF.

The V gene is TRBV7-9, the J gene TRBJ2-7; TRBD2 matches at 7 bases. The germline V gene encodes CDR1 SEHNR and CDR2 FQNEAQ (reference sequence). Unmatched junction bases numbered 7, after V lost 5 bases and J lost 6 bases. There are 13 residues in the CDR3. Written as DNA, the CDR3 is TGTGCCAGCAGCCCGGTAGCGGGCGGCGAGCAGTACTTC. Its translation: CASSPVAGGEQYF.

The CDR3 DNA sequence: TGTGCCAGCAGCTCCGGTGGTGAAACATTGGCTAATGAAAAACTGTTTTTT. This gives the protein CASSSGGETLANEKLFF. V gene TRBV7-2 combines with J gene TRBJ1-4; D unresolved. This CDR3 is 17 amino acids long. CDR1 and CDR2 (germline): SGHTA, FQGNSA. V was clipped by 4 bases and J by 3 bases, with 18 bases between them. The whole variable domain, remainder taken from reference TRBV7-2 and TRBJ1-4, is GAGVSQSPSNKVTEKGKDVELRCDPISGHTALYWYRQSLGQGLEFLIYFQGNSAPDKSGLPSDRFSAERTGGSVSTLTIQRTQQEDSAVYLCASSSGGETLANEKLFFGSGTQLSVL.

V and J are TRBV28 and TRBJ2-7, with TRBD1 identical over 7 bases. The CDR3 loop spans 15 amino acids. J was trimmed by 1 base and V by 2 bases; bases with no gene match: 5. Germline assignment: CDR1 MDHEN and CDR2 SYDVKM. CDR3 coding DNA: TGTGCCAGCAGTTTACTACAGGGGTCATCCTACGAGCAGTACTTC. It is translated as CASSLLQGSSYEQYF.

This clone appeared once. The CDR3: CASSRVTTGGNTGELFF. CDR3 sequence (DNA): TGCGCCAGCAGCCGGGTCACCACGGGGGGGAACACCGGGGAGCTGTTTTTT. V is TRBV4-1 and J is TRBJ2-2; 7 positions agree with TRBD2. Germline values: CDR1 MGHRA, CDR2 YSYEKL. Losses at the gene ends were 4 bases for V and 1 base for J; bases not matched to a gene: 9. The length of the CDR3 is 17 residues.

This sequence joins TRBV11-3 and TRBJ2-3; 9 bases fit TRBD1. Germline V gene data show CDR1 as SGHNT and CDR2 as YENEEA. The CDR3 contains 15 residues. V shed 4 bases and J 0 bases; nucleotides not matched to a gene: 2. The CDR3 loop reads CASSSGTGSTDTQYF. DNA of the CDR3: TGTGCCAGCAGCTCCGGGACAGGGAGCACAGATACGCAGTATTTT. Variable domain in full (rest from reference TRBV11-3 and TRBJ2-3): EAGVVQSPRYKIIEKKQPVAFWCNPISGHNTLYWYLQNLGQGPELLIRYENEEAVDDSQLPKDRFSAERLKGVDSTLKIQPAELGDSAVYLCASSSGTGSTDTQYFGPGTRLTVL.

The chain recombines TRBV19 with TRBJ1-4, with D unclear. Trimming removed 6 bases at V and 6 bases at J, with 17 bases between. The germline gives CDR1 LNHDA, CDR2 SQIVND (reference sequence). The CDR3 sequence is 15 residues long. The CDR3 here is CASRELSTNDEKLFF. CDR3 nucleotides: TGTGCCAGTAGGGAGCTATCAACTAATGATGAAAAACTGTTTTTT.